This TCR beta chain was captured in a study of T cell responses to AZD1222 COVID-19 vaccine (dated by TCRdb to about 2021). Regarding the study in general: A total of 230 to 250 trial participants underwent TCR sequencing, of whom approximately 200 had received two doses of AZD1222 and 26 had received two doses of the MenACWY control vaccine. Trial participants were enrolled by age into 18-55, 56-69 and 70-plus year subgroups, with 148, 28 and 57 TCR-sequenced participants respectively. Summary of the overall study and its limitations: In the small 56-69-year group, the increase in depth fell short of significance, most likely because of low power. Participants were mostly white British, with more females than males. The authors suggested clonal diversity may have been underestimated. Only a handful of AZD1222 recipients were SARS-CoV-2 seropositive at baseline, limiting conclusions about previously exposed vaccinees. Because no day 14 peak-response samples were available, repertoires were characterized only after the peak T cell response. Epitopes outside the regions mutated in the B.1.351 and B.1.1.7 variants were reportedly recognized by nearly half of the unique spike-specific TCRs. Spike-specific TCR breadth and depth rose significantly after two AZD1222 doses compared with day 0 and with MenACWY recipients. Vaccine-associated CD4 TCRs spanned the whole spike protein, with dominant responses in regions 160-218 and 743-854.

CDR3 length: 16 amino acids, cysteine to phenylalanine. Only the CDR3 region is kept as DNA, spanning 48 bases read in frame from base 1. Ends trimmed: V by 5 bases, J by 0 bases; bases unmatched to a gene: 5. In the germline V gene, CDR1 corresponds to SGHDT and CDR2 to YYEEEE. A remark on this clone: The target of this receptor is not known. No much larger clonotype is one base removed from it; base qualities were not supplied.

The CDR3 regions of human TCRbeta chains were subjected to immunosequencing. For the original study's pipeline: Repertoire TCRs were matched against a reference library of SARS-CoV-2-specific TCRs generated with the MIRA antigen-specificity platform. Breadth was defined as the fraction of unique TCRs that were SARS-CoV-2-associated. Depth was defined as the fraction of total T cells that were SARS-CoV-2-associated. Using the MIRA data, every spike-specific TCR was mapped to the spike region that the TCR reacted to and assigned to either a CD4 or a CD8 class. Log10-transformed breadth and depth values were compared by one-way ANOVA with Sidak's multiple comparisons tests. The clones in this table, taken by TCRdb from immuneACCESS, are in-frame only. Not every clone is retained; where verified, under half of the shortfall comes from an unresolved V gene, and the cause of the rest is unknown. D and trimming were read from the DNA, whereas the V and J calls and clone size are those reported in that table. The sample table records approximately 150,000 clones; approximately 90% of these occur just once. The ten largest clones take up around 1.3% of the sample.

The sample's time point label, in plain terms: about 28 days (+/-7) after the second vaccine dose. AZD1222 recipients whose second dose came at about 4 weeks and those whose second dose came at about 12 weeks were combined into one group, since spike-specific TCR depth and breadth did not differ between the two schedules. The vaccinee samples were drawn from two UK trials, COV001 and COV002, one of which was a single-blind randomized controlled phase 2/3 trial testing AZD1222 (ChAdOx1 nCoV-19) in healthy adults. Trial participant PBMC samples were collected at day 0 and day 28 after the second dose for TCRbeta chain sequencing.

The rearrangement combines TRBV5-6 with TRBJ2-6; 7 junctional bases match TRBD2. The input for sequencing was peripheral blood, taken 28 days after the second AZD1222 dose. This TCR came from an adult who received the AZD1222 COVID-19 vaccine. CDR3 loop: CASRAGPLSGANVLTF. The DNA sequence is as follows: TGTGCCAGCAGAGCGGGACCCCTCTCTGGGGCCAACGTCCTGACTTTC.